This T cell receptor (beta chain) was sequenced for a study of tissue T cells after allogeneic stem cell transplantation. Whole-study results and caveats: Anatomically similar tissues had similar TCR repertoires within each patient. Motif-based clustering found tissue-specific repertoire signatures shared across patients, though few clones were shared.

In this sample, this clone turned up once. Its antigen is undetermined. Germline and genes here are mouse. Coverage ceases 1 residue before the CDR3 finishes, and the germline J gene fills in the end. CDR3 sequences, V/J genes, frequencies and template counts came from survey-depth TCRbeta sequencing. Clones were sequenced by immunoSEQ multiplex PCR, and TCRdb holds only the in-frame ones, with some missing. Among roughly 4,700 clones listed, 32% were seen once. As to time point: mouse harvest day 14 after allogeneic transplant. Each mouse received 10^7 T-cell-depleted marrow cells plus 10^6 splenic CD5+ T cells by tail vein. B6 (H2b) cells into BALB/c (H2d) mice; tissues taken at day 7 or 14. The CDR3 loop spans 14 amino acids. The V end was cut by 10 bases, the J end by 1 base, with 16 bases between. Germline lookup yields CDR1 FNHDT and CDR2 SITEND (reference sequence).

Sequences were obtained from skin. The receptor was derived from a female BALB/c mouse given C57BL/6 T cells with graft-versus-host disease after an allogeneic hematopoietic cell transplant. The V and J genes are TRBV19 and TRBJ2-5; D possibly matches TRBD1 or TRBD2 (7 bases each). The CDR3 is CAPRAGGDQDTQYF. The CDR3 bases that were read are TGTGCCCCTAGGGCAGGGGGGGACCAAGACACCCAGTAC.